Below are 24 T cell receptor beta chains sequenced from a single sample in a study of OX40 agonist ivuxolimab in advanced cancers. Here immunoSEQ multiplex PCR was the method, and the copy in TCRdb shows in-frame clones only, minus some. Of some 73,000 clones listed, around 89% are singletons. Sample: CD4+ or CD8+ T cells sorted from blood, taken in a trial of the OX40 agonist ivuxolimab. Receptor source: an adult with an advanced solid tumor such as melanoma, head and neck, liver or kidney cancer.

The chain carries TRBV7-8 and TRBJ2-7; D is unclear. The CDR3 runs 13 residues. In germline, CDR1 is SGHVS, CDR2 FQNEAQ. V shed 7 bases and J shed 4 bases, with 14 bases lying between them. CDR3 nucleotide sequence: TGTGCCAGCACCATAGGGCCCGGTTACGAGCAGTACTTC. This codes for CASTIGPGYEQYF.

The genes are TRBV6-1 and TRBJ2-7; 12 nucleotides align to TRBD2. With 8 bases clipped from V and 4 bases from J, the junction kept 9 bases outside the gene matches. Germline-derived CDR1 and CDR2 are MNHNS and SASEGT. The length of the CDR3 is 15 residues. The CDR3 here is CASLGLAGTGYEQYF. In DNA, the CDR3 is TGTGCCAGCCTTGGACTAGCGGGAACAGGGTACGAGCAGTACTTC.

CDR3 amino acids: CASLGGSYEQYF. CDR3 bases: TGTGCCAGTCTCGGCGGGAGCTACGAGCAGTACTTC. This chain connects TRBV2 to TRBJ2-7; 7 positions agree with TRBD2. The CDR3 is made up of 12 amino acids. Trimming cost V 9 bases and J 3 bases; bases outside gene matches: 5. CDR1 is SNHLY and CDR2 is FYNNEI in the germline V gene.

The chain is built from TRBV9 and TRBJ2-6, with 12 positions matching TRBD1. The length of the CDR3 is 19 residues. J gave up 1 base and V 0 bases, and 5 bases lay outside the gene matches. Germline V gives CDR1 SGDLS, CDR2 YYNGEE. The CDR3 region is CASSVAPGQGASGANVLTF. In DNA form, the CDR3 reads TGTGCCAGCAGCGTAGCCCCGGGACAGGGGGCATCTGGGGCCAACGTCCTGACTTTC. The variable domain in full, completed from reference TRBV9 and TRBJ2-6, reads DSGVTQTPKHLITATGQRVTLRCSPRSGDLSVYWYQQSLDQGLQFLIQYYNGEERAKGNILERFSAQQFPDLHSELNLSSLELGDSALYFCASSVAPGQGASGANVLTFGAGSRLTVL.

The chain uses TRBV4-1 and TRBJ1-1; D call uncertain. From germline, CDR1 is MGHRA and CDR2 YSYEKL. V shed 2 bases and J shed 1 base, with 8 bases lying between them. This CDR3 is built from 14 residues. The CDR3 loop is CASSQSPGNTEAFF. In DNA, the CDR3 is TGCGCCAGCAGCCAATCCCCCGGGAACACTGAAGCTTTCTTT.

The rearrangement joins TRBV28 to TRBJ1-2, with a possible D match to TRBD1 (5 bases). The V gene's germline CDR1 is MDHEN and CDR2 SYDVKM. The CDR3 runs 13 residues. The ends were cut back, 4 bases at V and 5 bases at J, with 11 bases in the middle. The DNA of the CDR3 is TGTGCCAGCAGTTCGTCGGCAGGGTATGGCTACACCTTC. This translates into CASSSSAGYGYTF.

This clone was counted at least ten times. The rearrangement joins TRBV5-4 to TRBJ1-1, with D uncertain. Germline lookup yields CDR1 SGHNT and CDR2 YYREEE (reference sequence). V lost 4 bases and J 4 bases, leaving 8 bases between the germline ends. CDR3 length: 12 amino acids. CDR3: CASSPLGTEAFF. The CDR3 nucleotides are TGTGCCAGCAGCCCCCTAGGCACTGAAGCTTTCTTT.

The rearrangement uses TRBV19 and TRBJ1-2; 9 bases agree with TRBD1. Trimming took 5 bases from V and 0 from J; bases not matched to a gene: 4. Germline V gene lookup returns CDR1 LNHDA and CDR2 SQIVND (reference sequence). CDR3 length equals 15 residues. The CDR3, as DNA: TGTGCCAGTAGTTTCGGGACAGGGCCTAACTATGGCTACACCTTC. This translates into CASSFGTGPNYGYTF.

This clone was recorded once. The rearrangement uses TRBV25-1 and TRBJ2-1; D perhaps matches TRBD1 (6 bases). V shed 9 bases and J shed 5 bases, with 17 bases lying between them. The germline V gene encodes CDR1 MGHDK and CDR2 SYGVNS. The CDR3 is made up of 14 amino acids. The CDR3 region is CASTDRLSHNEQFF. As DNA, the CDR3 is TGTGCCAGTACCGACAGGCTTTCCCACAATGAGCAGTTCTTC.

The chain uses TRBV2 and TRBJ1-5; no clear D. CDR1 is SNHLY and CDR2 is FYNNEI in the germline V gene. V lost 6 bases, J lost 5 bases, and 11 bases lay in between. This CDR3 has 13 amino acids. The CDR3 loop reads CASRAEPDQPQHF. DNA for the CDR3: TGTGCCAGCAGAGCGGAGCCTGATCAGCCCCAGCATTTT.

The chain employs TRBV6-6 and TRBJ2-7; TRBD1 aligns across 11 bases. The CDR3 runs to 15 residues. Germline V lookup: CDR1 MNHNY, CDR2 SVGAGI (reference sequence). V lost 6 bases, J lost 0 bases, and 4 bases stayed unmatched. CDR3 region: CASSPGQGASYEQYF. The CDR3 DNA sequence: TGTGCCAGCAGCCCCGGACAGGGGGCCTCCTACGAGCAGTACTTC.

The chain employs TRBV2 and TRBJ1-4; tentatively, D is TRBD1 (6 bases). From germline, CDR1 is SNHLY and CDR2 FYNNEI. V lost 7 bases to trimming and J lost 0 bases, with 18 bases between them. The CDR3 totals 17 residues. The CDR3 DNA reads TGTGCCAGCAACTACTTCGGGGGGGCTGCAACTAATGAAAAACTGTTTTTT. Its translation: CASNYFGGAATNEKLFF.

This chain joins TRBV29-1 and TRBJ2-6; 10 nucleotides line up with TRBD1. Germline V gene lookup returns CDR1 SQVTM and CDR2 ANQGSEA. J was trimmed by 4 bases and V by 4 bases; bases with no gene match: 4. This CDR3 region has 15 residues. The CDR3 bases are TGCAGCGTTGGGGACAGGGGAGCCGGGGCCAACGTCCTGACTTTC. As protein: CSVGDRGAGANVLTF.

The V gene is TRBV19, the J gene TRBJ1-2; D perhaps matches TRBD1 (6 bases). The germline V gene has CDR1 LNHDA and CDR2 SQIVND (reference sequence). V gave up 5 bases and J gave up 7 bases, with 17 bases separating them. The CDR3 is made up of 14 amino acids. The CDR3 bases are TGTGCCAGTAGTCCCCCGCGGGGGGCCGCTGGCTACACCTTC. Its translation is CASSPPRGAAGYTF. The variable domain in full, with the rest retrieved from reference TRBV19 and TRBJ1-2, is DGGITQSPKYLFRKEGQNVTLSCEQNLNHDAMYWYRQDPGQGLRLIYYSQIVNDFQKGDIAEGYSVSREKKESFPLTVTSAQKNPTAFYLCASSPPRGAAGYTFGSGTRLTVV.

The sample holds one count of this clone. CDR3 bases: TGTGCCAGCAGTGAAGGGATCCGGGGGGCGCTCACTGAAGCTTTCTTT. Translating it yields CASSEGIRGALTEAFF. The chain carries TRBV2 and TRBJ1-1; perhaps TRBD1 as D (6 bases). Looked up from germline, CDR1 is SNHLY and CDR2 is FYNNEI. The CDR3 covers 16 residues. V was pared by 1 base and J by 4 bases, with 16 bases between.

The chain couples TRBV4-2 to TRBJ1-5, with a possible D match to TRBD1 (5 bases). CDR1 and CDR2 (germline): LGHNA, YNFKEQ. The germline V and J ends were trimmed by 6 bases and 9 bases, with 12 bases remaining between them. CDR3 length equals 12 residues. Here the CDR3 reads CASSSGTGPQHF. In DNA, the CDR3 is TGTGCCAGCAGTTCAGGGACGGGGCCCCAGCATTTT.

The chain uses TRBV7-9 and TRBJ2-7, with D perhaps matching TRBD2 (5 bases). The CDR3 is 13 residues long. Trimming took off 8 bases at V and 6 bases at J, with 17 bases between the two ends. Germline V gene lookup returns CDR1 SEHNR and CDR2 FQNEAQ (reference sequence). CDR3: CASGGSGLIEQYF. CDR3 bases: TGTGCCAGCGGCGGGTCGGGCCTTATCGAGCAGTACTTC.

The chain couples TRBV4-2 to TRBJ2-7; 9 nucleotides agree with TRBD2. Germline V gives CDR1 LGHNA, CDR2 YNFKEQ. J lost 0 bases, V lost 2 bases, and 2 bases had no gene match. The CDR3 consists of 15 residues. The CDR3 reads CASSQTTSGSYEQYF. CDR3 in DNA: TGTGCCAGCAGCCAAACGACTAGCGGCTCCTACGAGCAGTACTTC.

This rearrangement joins TRBV10-3 to TRBJ1-1; TRBD1 is a possible D gene (5 bases). CDR1 and CDR2 from the germline V gene are ENHRY and SYGVKD. Deletions cut 4 bases from V and 4 bases from J, with 13 bases between. The CDR3 consists of 14 residues. CDR3: CAISAGDRGTEAFF. CDR3 coding DNA: TGTGCCATCAGTGCGGGGGACCGGGGCACTGAAGCTTTCTTT.

The V gene is TRBV11-1, the J gene TRBJ2-7, with D perhaps TRBD2 (7 bases). This CDR3 comprises 12 residues. The V gene lost 8 bases and the J gene lost 3 bases, with 11 bases spanning the gap. Germline CDR1 is SGHAT and CDR2 is FQDESV (reference sequence). In DNA form, the CDR3 reads TGTGCCAGCCGCGGGGGCCTCTACGAGCAGTACTTC. Translating it yields CASRGGLYEQYF. The full variable domain, with the rest looked up from reference TRBV11-1 and TRBJ2-7, is EAEVAQSPRYKITEKSQAVAFWCDPISGHATLYWYRQILGQGPELLVQFQDESVVDDSQLPKDRFSAERLKGVDSTLKIQPAELGDSAMYLCASRGGLYEQYFGPGTRLTVT.

The chain couples TRBV10-2 to TRBJ2-1, with a weak D call TRBD2 (5 bases). The CDR3 has 14 amino acids. CDR1 and CDR2 from the germline V gene are WSHSY and SAAADI. V dropped 8 bases and J dropped 0 bases, with 11 bases sitting between them. CDR3 residues: CASGRGSSYNEQFF. CDR3 DNA sequence: TGCGCCAGCGGTCGGGGATCCTCCTACAATGAGCAGTTCTTC.

V usage is TRBV27 and J usage is TRBJ2-5; D is tentatively TRBD1 or TRBD2 (5 bases each). V lost 6 bases, J lost 2 bases, and 13 bases lay in between. Germline V gene sequence: CDR1 MNHEY, CDR2 SMNVEV (reference sequence). The CDR3 length is 14 residues. The CDR3 spells CASRSTGRQETQYF. Here the CDR3 DNA reads TGTGCCAGCAGATCGACGGGGCGGCAAGAGACCCAGTACTTC.

The V gene is TRBV9, the J gene TRBJ2-7, with 7 bases identical to TRBD2. The CDR3 is made up of 15 amino acids. The germline CDR1 and CDR2 sequences are SGDLS and YYNGEE. V lost 0 bases, J lost 1 base, and 4 bases stayed unmatched. DNA for the CDR3: TGTGCCAGCAGCGTAGGCAGCGGGGTATCCTACGAGCAGTACTTC. This gives the protein CASSVGSGVSYEQYF.

The rearrangement uses TRBV19 and TRBJ2-7; 10 bases line up with TRBD1. Germline V gene lookup returns CDR1 LNHDA and CDR2 SQIVND (reference sequence). V trimming: 3 bases; J trimming: 2 bases; junction bases outside the gene matches: 4. The CDR3 totals 15 residues. CDR3 DNA sequence: TGTGCCAGTAGTATTGGGACAGGGGTCCCCTACGAGCAGTACTTC. It codes for CASSIGTGVPYEQYF.